The 15 T cell receptor beta chains reported below all come from one sample, sequenced in a study of early stage breast cancer tumors. Generated by immunoSEQ multiplex PCR, the TCRdb table keeps only in-frame clones and is missing some. The sample carries 8,000 to 9,500 clones, around 77% recorded once. Sequencing was done on a sample of normal breast tissue next to the tumor. The receptors derive from a person between 55 and 70 years old with breast cancer.

The chain couples TRBV27 to TRBJ1-2, with TRBD1 identical over 7 bases. Germline trimming cut 4 bases from V and 8 bases from J; bases unmatched to any gene: 10. CDR3 length: 14 residues. Germline V lookup: CDR1 MNHEY, CDR2 SMNVEV (reference sequence). DNA for the CDR3: TGTGCCAGCAGTTCACAGGGGAAAGCGGTCGGCTACACCTTC. Protein product: CASSSQGKAVGYTF.

The chain couples TRBV4-2 to TRBJ2-3; D is unresolved. Trimming shortened V by 4 bases and J by 8 bases, and 13 bases separated the two germline ends. Germline CDR1 reads LGHNA; CDR2 reads YNFKEQ. CDR3 length: 13 amino acids. The CDR3 protein is CASSRPDGITQYF. The CDR3 nucleotides are TGTGCCAGCAGCCGCCCTGACGGTATTACGCAGTATTTT.

The J gene is TRBJ2-1, the V gene TRBV28; 7 nucleotides agree with TRBD1. The CDR3 is 14 residues long. In germline, CDR1 is MDHEN, CDR2 SYDVKM. V shed 6 bases, J shed 2 bases, and the junction held 4 bases outside the gene matches. CDR3 coding DNA: TGTGCCAGCAGAGACAGGGAGCCCTACAATGAGCAGTTCTTC. Encoded protein: CASRDREPYNEQFF.

This clone was seen only a few times. The chain is built from TRBV6-1 and TRBJ2-1; 11 bases are shared with TRBD2. V gave up 6 bases and J gave up 8 bases; unmatched junction bases: 6. There are 14 residues in the CDR3. Germline V gene sequence: CDR1 MNHNS, CDR2 SASEGT. CDR3 residues: CASRGLAETDEQFF. DNA of the CDR3: TGTGCCAGCAGGGGACTAGCGGAGACAGATGAGCAGTTCTTC.

The chain links TRBV5-8 to TRBJ1-1; a possible D gene is TRBD1 (5 bases). With 1 base removed from V and 5 bases from J, the gap between germline ends came to 18 bases. Germline V gene sequence: CDR1 SGHTS, CDR2 YDEGEE. CDR3 length: 16 residues. Here the CDR3 reads CASSLMRGASSTEAFF. As DNA, the CDR3 is TGTGCCAGCAGCTTGATGAGGGGCGCCTCTAGTACTGAAGCTTTCTTT.

As for this clone: The same CDR3 can be traced to other DNA sequences in this sample. The chain employs TRBV27 and TRBJ2-7; 10 bases are shared with TRBD2. Germline V lookup: CDR1 MNHEY, CDR2 SMNVEV (reference sequence). The trim removed 2 bases at V and 2 bases at J, leaving 3 bases unmatched. This CDR3 comprises 15 residues. CDR3 region: CASSLRTSGTYEQYF. In DNA form, the CDR3 reads TGTGCCAGCAGTTTAAGGACTAGCGGAACCTACGAGCAGTACTTC.

The chain links TRBV18 to TRBJ1-3; D uncertain. This CDR3 contains 15 residues. The V and J ends lost 3 bases and 2 bases respectively, with 11 bases between them. From germline, CDR1 is KGHSH and CDR2 LQKENI. In DNA form, the CDR3 reads TGTGCCAGCTCACCGTGGGGAGAAGCTGGAAACACCATATATTTT. It specifies CASSPWGEAGNTIYF.

The CDR3 protein is CASSEGAGGPTGELFF. Written as DNA, the CDR3 is TGTGCCAGCAGTGAAGGGGCGGGAGGGCCAACCGGGGAGCTGTTTTTT. The J gene is TRBJ2-2, the V gene TRBV2; 9 positions match TRBD2. This CDR3 spans 16 amino acids. CDR1 and CDR2 (germline): SNHLY, FYNNEI. V dropped 1 base and J dropped 5; count of bases not matched to a gene: 5.

The CDR3 protein is CASSPGGVRPLHF. DNA of the CDR3: TGTGCCAGCAGCCCCGGAGGGGTGCGACCCCTCCACTTT. The chain uses TRBV5-6 and TRBJ1-6; D perhaps matches TRBD1 (5 bases). The V end lost 4 bases, the J end lost 12 bases, and 14 bases lay between the germline ends. Germline CDR1 reads SGHDT; CDR2 reads YYEEEE. This CDR3 comprises 13 residues. Full variable domain (rest looked up from reference TRBV5-6 and TRBJ1-6): DAGVTQSPTHLIKTRGQQVTLRCSPKSGHDTVSWYQQALGQGPQFIFQYYEEEERQRGNFPDRFSGHQFPNYSSELNVNALLLGDSALYLCASSPGGVRPLHFGNGTRLTVT.

The chain recombines TRBV9 with TRBJ2-1; D tentatively reads TRBD1 or TRBD2 (6 bases each). The CDR3 runs to 18 residues. Germline CDR1 SGDLS, CDR2 YYNGEE. V was trimmed by 3 bases and J by 2 bases, leaving 21 bases between them. In DNA, the CDR3 is TGTGCCAGCAGCGAGGGGAGAGTCGGGGGCAGCCCCTACAATGAGCAGTTCTTC. Protein product: CASSEGRVGGSPYNEQFF. Full variable domain (remainder filled in from reference TRBV9 and TRBJ2-1): DSGVTQTPKHLITATGQRVTLRCSPRSGDLSVYWYQQSLDQGLQFLIQYYNGEERAKGNILERFSAQQFPDLHSELNLSSLELGDSALYFCASSEGRVGGSPYNEQFFGPGTRLTVL.

The rearrangement uses TRBV30 and TRBJ1-1; no clear D gene. This CDR3 has 13 residues. The V end lost 3 bases, the J end lost 7 bases, and 15 bases lay between the germline ends. From germline, CDR1 is GTSNPN and CDR2 SVGIG (reference sequence). The CDR3 nucleotides read TGTGCCTGGAGCGTCGAGAGGACTCTTGAAGCTTTCTTT. Translation gives CAWSVERTLEAFF. The whole variable domain, remainder taken from reference TRBV30 and TRBJ1-1, is SQTIHQWPATLVQPVGSPLSLECTVEGTSNPNLYWYRQAAGRGLQLLFYSVGIGQISSEVPQNLSASRPQDRQFILSSKKLLLSDSGFYLCAWSVERTLEAFFGQGTRLTVV.

This chain joins TRBV5-1 and TRBJ2-1; unclear D gene. The V gene's germline CDR1 is SGHRS and CDR2 YFSETQ. With 1 base removed from V and 6 bases from J, the gap between germline ends came to 14 bases. The CDR3 length is 15 residues. DNA for the CDR3: TGCGCCAGCAGCTTGTCGTCCCTCTCGGGCAATGAGCAGTTCTTC. Encoded protein: CASSLSSLSGNEQFF.

This sequence joins TRBV2 and TRBJ2-6; 9 bases agree with TRBD1. The V gene's germline CDR1 is SNHLY and CDR2 FYNNEI. CDR3 length: 19 residues. V lost 5 bases to trimming and J lost 3 bases; unmatched junction nucleotides: 14. The CDR3 spells CASSYTPGQGLSGANVLTF. The CDR3 nucleotides are TGTGCCAGCAGTTACACCCCGGGACAGGGACTGAGTGGGGCCAACGTCCTGACTTTC.

The V and J genes are TRBV11-2 and TRBJ2-5; D remains ambiguous. Germline lookup yields CDR1 SGHAT and CDR2 FQNNGV. The CDR3 length is 14 residues. The V end lost 2 bases, the J end lost 5 bases, and 12 bases lay between the germline ends. The CDR3 region is CASSLRAYRETQYF. CDR3 DNA sequence: TGTGCCAGCAGCTTAAGAGCCTATCGCGAGACCCAGTACTTC.

V usage is TRBV2 and J usage is TRBJ1-2; D is possibly TRBD1 (5 bases). V lost 5 bases and J 4 bases, leaving 17 bases between the germline ends. Germline V gives CDR1 SNHLY, CDR2 FYNNEI. CDR3 size: 15 residues. CDR3 region: CASSSRLDSSYGYTF. In DNA, the CDR3 is TGTGCCAGCAGTTCCCGACTCGACAGTTCCTATGGCTACACCTTC.